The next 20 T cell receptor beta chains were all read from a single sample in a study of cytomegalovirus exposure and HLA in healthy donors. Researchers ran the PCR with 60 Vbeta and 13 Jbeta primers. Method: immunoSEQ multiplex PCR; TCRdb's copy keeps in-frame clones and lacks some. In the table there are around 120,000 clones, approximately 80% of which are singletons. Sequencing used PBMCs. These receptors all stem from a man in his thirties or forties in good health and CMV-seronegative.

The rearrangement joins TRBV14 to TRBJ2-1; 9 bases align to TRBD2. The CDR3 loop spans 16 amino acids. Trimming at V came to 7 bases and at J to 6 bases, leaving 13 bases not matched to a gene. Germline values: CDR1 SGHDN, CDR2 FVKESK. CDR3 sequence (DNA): TGTGCCAGCACCCCATTAGGGCTAGCGGGATTCAATGAGCAGTTCTTC. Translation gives CASTPLGLAGFNEQFF.

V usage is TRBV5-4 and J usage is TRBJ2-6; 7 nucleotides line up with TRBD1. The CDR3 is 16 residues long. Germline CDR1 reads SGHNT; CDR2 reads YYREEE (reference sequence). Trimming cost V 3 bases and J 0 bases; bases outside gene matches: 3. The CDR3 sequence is CASSSGTDSGANVLTF. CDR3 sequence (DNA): TGTGCCAGCAGCTCCGGGACAGACTCTGGGGCCAACGTCCTGACTTTC. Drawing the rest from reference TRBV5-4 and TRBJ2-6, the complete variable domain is ETGVTQSPTHLIKTRGQQVTLRCSSQSGHNTVSWYQQALGQGPQFIFQYYREEENGRGNFPPRFSGLQFPNYSSELNVNALELDDSALYLCASSSGTDSGANVLTFGAGSRLTVL.

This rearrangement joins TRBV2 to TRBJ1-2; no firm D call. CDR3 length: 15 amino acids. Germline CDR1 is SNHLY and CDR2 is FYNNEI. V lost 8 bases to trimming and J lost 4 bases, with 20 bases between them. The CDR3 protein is CASRYLREGGYGYTF. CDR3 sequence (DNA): TGTGCCAGCCGATACCTGCGGGAAGGAGGCTATGGCTACACCTTC.

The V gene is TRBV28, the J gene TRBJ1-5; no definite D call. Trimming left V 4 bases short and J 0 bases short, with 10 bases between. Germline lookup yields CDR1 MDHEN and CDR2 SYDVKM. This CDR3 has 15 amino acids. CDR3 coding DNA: TGTGCCAGCAGTTCCCGAGAAAATAGCAATCAGCCCCAGCATTTT. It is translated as CASSSRENSNQPQHF.

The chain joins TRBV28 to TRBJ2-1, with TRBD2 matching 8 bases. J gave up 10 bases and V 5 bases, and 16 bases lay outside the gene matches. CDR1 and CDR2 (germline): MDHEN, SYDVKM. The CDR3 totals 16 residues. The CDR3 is CASSPPRGSGSGEQFF. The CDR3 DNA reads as TGTGCCAGCAGTCCCCCGCGGGGGAGCGGGAGCGGCGAGCAGTTCTTC.

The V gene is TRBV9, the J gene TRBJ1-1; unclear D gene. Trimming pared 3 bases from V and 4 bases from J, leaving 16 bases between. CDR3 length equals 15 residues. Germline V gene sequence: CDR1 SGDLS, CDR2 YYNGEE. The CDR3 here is CASSAGLSGGTEAFF. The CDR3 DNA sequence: TGTGCCAGCAGCGCCGGACTATCCGGCGGCACTGAAGCTTTCTTT. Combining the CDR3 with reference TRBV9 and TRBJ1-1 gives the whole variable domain DSGVTQTPKHLITATGQRVTLRCSPRSGDLSVYWYQQSLDQGLQFLIQYYNGEERAKGNILERFSAQQFPDLHSELNLSSLELGDSALYFCASSAGLSGGTEAFFGQGTRLTVV.

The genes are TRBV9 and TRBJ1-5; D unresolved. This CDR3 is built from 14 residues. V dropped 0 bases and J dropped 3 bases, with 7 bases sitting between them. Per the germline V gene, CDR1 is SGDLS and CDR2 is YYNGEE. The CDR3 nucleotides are TGTGCCAGCAGCGTAGACACGAACAATCAGCCCCAGCATTTT. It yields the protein CASSVDTNNQPQHF.

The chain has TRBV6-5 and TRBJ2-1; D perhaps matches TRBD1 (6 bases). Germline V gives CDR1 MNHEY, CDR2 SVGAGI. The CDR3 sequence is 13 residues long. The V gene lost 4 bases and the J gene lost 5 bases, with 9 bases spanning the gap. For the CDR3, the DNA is TGTGCCAGCAGTTCAGGACAGAACAATGAGCAGTTCTTC. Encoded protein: CASSSGQNNEQFF.

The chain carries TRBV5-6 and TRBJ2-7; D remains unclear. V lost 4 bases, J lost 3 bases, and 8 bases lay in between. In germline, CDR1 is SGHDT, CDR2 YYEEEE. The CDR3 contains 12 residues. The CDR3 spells CASSMYGYEQYF. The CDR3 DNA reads TGTGCCAGCAGCATGTACGGCTACGAGCAGTACTTC.

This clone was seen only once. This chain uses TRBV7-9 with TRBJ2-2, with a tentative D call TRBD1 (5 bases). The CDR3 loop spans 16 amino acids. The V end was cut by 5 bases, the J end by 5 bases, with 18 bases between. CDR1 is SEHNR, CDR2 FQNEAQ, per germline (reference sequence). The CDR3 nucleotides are TGTGCCAGCAGCCCCAGGGTGGCCGGGCGGACCGGGGAGCTGTTTTTT. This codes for CASSPRVAGRTGELFF.

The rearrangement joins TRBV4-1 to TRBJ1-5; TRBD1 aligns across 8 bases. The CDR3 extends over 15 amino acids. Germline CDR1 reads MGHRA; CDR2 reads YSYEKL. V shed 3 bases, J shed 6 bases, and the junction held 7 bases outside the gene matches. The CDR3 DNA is TGCGCCAGCAGCCAGATCGGACAGGGAGGTCAGCCCCAGCATTTT. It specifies CASSQIGQGGQPQHF.

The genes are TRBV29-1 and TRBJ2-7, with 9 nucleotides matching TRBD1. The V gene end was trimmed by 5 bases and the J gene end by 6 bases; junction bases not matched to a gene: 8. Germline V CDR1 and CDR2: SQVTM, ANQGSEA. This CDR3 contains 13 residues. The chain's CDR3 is CSVRDRVVSEQYF. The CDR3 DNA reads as TGCAGCGTTCGGGACAGGGTCGTATCCGAGCAGTACTTC.

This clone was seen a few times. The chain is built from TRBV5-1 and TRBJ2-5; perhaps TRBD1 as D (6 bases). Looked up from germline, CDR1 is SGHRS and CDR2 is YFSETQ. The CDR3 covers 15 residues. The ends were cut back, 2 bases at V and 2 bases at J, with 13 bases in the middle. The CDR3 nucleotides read TGCGCCAGCAGCTTCGGGACAAGGAATCAAGAGACCCAGTACTTC. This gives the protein CASSFGTRNQETQYF.

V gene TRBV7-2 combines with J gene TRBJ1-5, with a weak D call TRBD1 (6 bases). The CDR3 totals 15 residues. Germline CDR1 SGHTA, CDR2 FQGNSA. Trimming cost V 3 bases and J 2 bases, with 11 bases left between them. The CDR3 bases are TGTGCCAGCAGCTTTAGGGGGGGCGGCAATCAGCCCCAGCATTTT. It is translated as CASSFRGGGNQPQHF.

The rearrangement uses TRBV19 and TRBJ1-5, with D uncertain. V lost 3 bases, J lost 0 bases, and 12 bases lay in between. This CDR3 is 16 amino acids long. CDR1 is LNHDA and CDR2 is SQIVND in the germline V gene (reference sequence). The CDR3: CASSMGTRGSNQPQHF. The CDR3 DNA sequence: TGTGCCAGTAGTATGGGTACTCGGGGTAGCAATCAGCCCCAGCATTTT.

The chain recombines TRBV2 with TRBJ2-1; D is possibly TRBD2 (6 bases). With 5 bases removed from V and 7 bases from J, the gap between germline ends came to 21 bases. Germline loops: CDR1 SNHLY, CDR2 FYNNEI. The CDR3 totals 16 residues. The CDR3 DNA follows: TGTGCCAGCAGTCCTAGGATTGGGGGGAGCGGGAATGAGCAGTTCTTC. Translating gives CASSPRIGGSGNEQFF.

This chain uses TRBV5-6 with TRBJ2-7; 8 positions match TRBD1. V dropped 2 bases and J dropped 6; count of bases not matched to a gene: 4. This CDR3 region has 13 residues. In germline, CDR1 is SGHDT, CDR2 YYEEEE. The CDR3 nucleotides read TGTGCCAGCAGCTTCGGGACAGGCTCCGAGCAGTACTTC. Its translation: CASSFGTGSEQYF. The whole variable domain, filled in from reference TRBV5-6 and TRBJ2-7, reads DAGVTQSPTHLIKTRGQQVTLRCSPKSGHDTVSWYQQALGQGPQFIFQYYEEEERQRGNFPDRFSGHQFPNYSSELNVNALLLGDSALYLCASSFGTGSEQYFGPGTRLTVT.

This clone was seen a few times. CDR3 amino acids: CASSTDSPSNTEAFF. CDR3 DNA sequence: TGCGCCAGCAGCACTGACAGTCCGAGCAACACTGAAGCTTTCTTT. The rearrangement links TRBV5-1 to TRBJ1-1; D may be TRBD1 (5 bases). This CDR3 has 15 amino acids. V lost 4 bases, J lost 2 bases, and 15 bases lay in between. CDR1 is SGHRS, CDR2 YFSETQ, per germline. The full variable domain, its missing parts supplied by reference TRBV5-1 and TRBJ1-1, is KAGVTQTPRYLIKTRGQQVTLSCSPISGHRSVSWYQQTPGQGLQFLFEYFSETQRNKGNFPGRFSGRQFSNSRSEMNVSTLELGDSALYLCASSTDSPSNTEAFFGQGTRLTVV.

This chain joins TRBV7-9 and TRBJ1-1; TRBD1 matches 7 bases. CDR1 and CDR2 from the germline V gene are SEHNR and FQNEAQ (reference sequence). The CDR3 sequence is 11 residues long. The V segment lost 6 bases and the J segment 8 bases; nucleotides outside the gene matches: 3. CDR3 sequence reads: CASRGQWEAFF. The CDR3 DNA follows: TGTGCCAGCAGGGGACAGTGGGAAGCTTTCTTT.

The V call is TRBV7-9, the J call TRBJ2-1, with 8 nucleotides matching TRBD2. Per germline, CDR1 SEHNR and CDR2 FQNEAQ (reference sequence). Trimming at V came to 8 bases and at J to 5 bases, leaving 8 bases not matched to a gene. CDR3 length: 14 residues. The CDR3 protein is CASGAGGRNNEQFF. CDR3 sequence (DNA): TGTGCCAGCGGTGCGGGAGGCCGGAACAATGAGCAGTTCTTC.